This T cell receptor (beta chain) came from a study of T-cell reconstitution after alpha-beta-depleted transplantation in children. The length of the CDR3 is 12 residues. V was trimmed by 2 bases and J by 4 bases, leaving 7 bases between them. Germline V gene lookup returns CDR1 DFQATT and CDR2 SNEGSKA (reference sequence). Unique molecular identifiers were built into the TCRbeta library. TCRdb processed the PCR reads anew with MiXCR; each CDR3 protein has one entry. The sample carries almost 500,000 distinct CDR3 sequences, around 12% recorded once. Sample: PBMCs from the stem cell graft donor, taken from the stem cell graft. The TCR sequence derives from a human donor who donated a stem cell graft to a child with combined immunodeficiency. The genes are TRBV20-1 and TRBJ2-3; TRBD1 is a possible D gene (6 bases). The DNA for the CDR3 is TGCAGTGCTAGACGACAGGCAGATACGCAGTATTTT. Protein product: CSARRQADTQYF.